The entry below describes one T cell receptor (beta chain). The antigen this receptor binds is unknown. No quality values exist for individual bases; no much larger clone is one base distant. There are 16 amino acids in the CDR3, from cysteine to phenylalanine inclusive. Just the 48-base CDR3 DNA is kept, in frame starting at base 1. Reading the germline V gene gives CDR1 MGHRA and CDR2 YSYEKL. Trimming takes 4 bases from V and 3 bases from J, and the germline ends sit 17 bases apart. To demonstrate the VDJtools post-analysis software, the study profiled TCR beta repertoires from the peripheral blood of around 13 young patients with multiple sclerosis. The multiple sclerosis patients were children and adolescents ranging in age from about 6 to 17 years. The data were taken from a study of post-analysis software for immune sequencing data (dated by TCRdb to 2014 to 2015). The study in broad terms: Disease courses on record covered relapsing-remitting, secondary progressive and progressive-relapsing multiple sclerosis, though some patients had no subtype annotation. A subset of samples was prepared in parallel using single-end sample barcoding, then pooled and co-amplified after Illumina adapter ligation. The patient repertoires were set against under 13 previously published healthy control repertoires from donors whose ages ranged from 6 to 25 years.

The study at large found these results: The control group was slightly older than the multiple sclerosis patient group. Direct clustering with F measure showed strong co-clustering of samples prepared in the same batch, prompting a batch-effect correction. Roughly 5 TRBV segments, including TRBV5-6, TRBV5-1 and TRBV20-1, were significantly more frequent in patients than controls. Normalized Chao1 diversity was significantly lower in multiple sclerosis patients than controls, suggesting substantial peripheral T-cell clonal expansion.

Library construction relied on PCR. TCRdb lists the instrument as Illumina HiSeq 2500. To reduce PCR and sequencing biases, unique molecular identifiers were built into the TCR beta cDNA libraries. Per 1 to 10 million input T cells, 500,000 or so cDNA molecules were obtained, such that each molecule approximated one T cell. Patient libraries were prepared and sequenced with the same protocol used for the earlier healthy control dataset. Samples belonging to the same batch were prepared together, multiplexed and sequenced on a shared HiSeq lane. Regarding the original processing steps: Raw barcoded reads were processed with MIGEC, and single-read molecular identifier groups were discarded before consensus assembly and CDR3 extraction. VDJtools was used for post-analysis of the clonotype tables, and diversity was normalized by down-sampling every dataset to the size of the smallest sample. To correct batch-related cross-sample contamination, repertoire overlap clustering matched CDR3 amino acid sequences but not nucleotide sequences. TCRdb trimmed the raw reads at Q25, called clones with MiXCR and kept productive beta chains. Each record represents a unique CDR3 protein, reported with the most common genes and DNA among its rows. The authors' filters were not applied to this entry. The sample profile shows approximately 730,000 distinct CDR3 sequences; less than 35% of them were found once. More than 0.55% of the sample goes to the ten largest clones.

The sequence links TRBV4-1 to TRBJ2-3; the D gene is possibly TRBD2, with 6 bases matching. This receptor was identified in a girl aged 10 to 17 with multiple sclerosis. Sequenced sample: blood. For the CDR3, the sequence is CASSPPAVGGTDTQYF. At the DNA level, the sequence is TGCGCCAGCAGCCCGCCGGCGGTGGGGGGAACAGATACGCAGTATTTT.